The 20 T cell receptor beta chains below all came from one sample that was sequenced in a study of OX40 agonist ivuxolimab in advanced cancers. The data were produced by immunoSEQ multiplex PCR, yet TCRdb's version contains in-frame clones alone and is incomplete. The profile shows about 79,000 clones, roughly 94% of them singletons. The sequencing here drew on CD4+ or CD8+ T cells sorted from blood, taken in a trial of the OX40 agonist ivuxolimab. The receptors come from an adult with an advanced solid tumor such as melanoma, head and neck, liver or kidney cancer.

The J gene is TRBJ2-3, the V gene TRBV13; 14 positions agree with TRBD2. Trimming at V came to 5 bases and at J to 3 bases, leaving 10 bases not matched to a gene. Germline CDR1 reads PRHDT; CDR2 reads FYEKMQ (reference sequence). The CDR3 sequence is 18 residues long. The CDR3 coding sequence is TGTGCCAGCAGCATTACCGGGACTAGCGGGGGCCCAACAGATACGCAGTATTTT. This sequence encodes CASSITGTSGGPTDTQYF.

The rearrangement links TRBV7-9 to TRBJ2-1; a possible D gene is TRBD2 (6 bases). Trimming pared 2 bases from V and 7 bases from J, leaving 9 bases between. The germline CDR1 and CDR2 sequences are SEHNR and FQNEAQ (reference sequence). This CDR3 has 13 amino acids. CDR3 region: CASSLPLANEQFF. The DNA of the CDR3 is TGTGCCAGCAGCTTACCACTAGCAAATGAGCAGTTCTTC.

The V gene is TRBV5-4, the J gene TRBJ1-2, with D unresolved. The germline V gene encodes CDR1 SGHNT and CDR2 YYREEE (reference sequence). The CDR3 sequence is 13 residues long. Trimming took off 0 bases at V and 4 bases at J, with 7 bases between the two ends. The CDR3 DNA is TGTGCCAGCAGCTTGGGGGATACCTATGGCTACACCTTC. Protein sequence: CASSLGDTYGYTF. Full variable domain (outside the CDR3, taken from reference TRBV5-4 and TRBJ1-2): ETGVTQSPTHLIKTRGQQVTLRCSSQSGHNTVSWYQQALGQGPQFIFQYYREEENGRGNFPPRFSGLQFPNYSSELNVNALELDDSALYLCASSLGDTYGYTFGSGTRLTVV.

V and J are TRBV27 and TRBJ2-1; D is unresolved. This CDR3 has 13 residues. Germline V gene data show CDR1 as MNHEY and CDR2 as SMNVEV (reference sequence). Trimming removed 6 bases from V and 2 bases from J, with 8 bases in between. The CDR3 is CASRGDTYNEQFF. The CDR3 DNA reads TGTGCCAGCAGAGGCGACACCTACAATGAGCAGTTCTTC.

The chain employs TRBV4-2 and TRBJ2-5; D tentatively fits TRBD1 or TRBD2 (5 bases each). The end of the DNA is better explained by TRBJ2-7, so the J call may be wrong. Germline CDR1 is LGHNA and CDR2 is YNFKEQ. The CDR3 totals 15 residues. Here the CDR3 reads CASSQDPGQGYEQYF. The DNA for the CDR3 is TGTGCCAGCAGCCAAGATCCGGGGCAGGGCTACGAGCAGTACTTC.

The chain has TRBV4-1 and TRBJ1-1; D uncertain. V was trimmed by 3 bases and J by 4 bases, leaving 9 bases between them. Germline loops: CDR1 MGHRA, CDR2 YSYEKL. This CDR3 has 13 amino acids. The CDR3 DNA reads TGCGCCAGCAGCCACAGCTCTACCACTGAAGCTTTCTTT. Amino acids: CASSHSSTTEAFF.

V is TRBV28 and J is TRBJ2-7; 7 bases match TRBD2. V shed 5 bases, J shed 1 base, and the junction held 17 bases outside the gene matches. This CDR3 is 18 amino acids long. Germline V gene lookup returns CDR1 MDHEN and CDR2 SYDVKM. CDR3: CASSLTPSGLGVSYEQYF. The CDR3, as DNA: TGTGCCAGCAGTCTTACGCCGTCTGGACTAGGGGTATCCTACGAGCAGTACTTC.

The sample holds a few counts of this clone. The gene calls are TRBV9 and TRBJ1-6; D remains unclear. CDR1 is SGDLS, CDR2 YYNGEE, per germline. Trimming pared 3 bases from V and 10 bases from J, leaving 8 bases between. The CDR3 has 12 residues. As DNA, the CDR3 is TGTGCCAGCAGCGATACAGTGTCACCCCTCCACTTT. The encoded protein is CASSDTVSPLHF.

The rearrangement joins TRBV19 to TRBJ2-1, with D perhaps matching TRBD1 or TRBD2 (5 bases each). V shed 6 bases and J shed 6 bases, with 6 bases lying between them. Germline CDR1 and CDR2: LNHDA and SQIVND (reference sequence). There are 11 residues in the CDR3. CDR3 residues: CASSGTNEQFF. CDR3 nucleotides: TGTGCCAGTAGCGGGACCAATGAGCAGTTCTTC.

The chain carries TRBV7-3 and TRBJ2-7, with D possibly called TRBD1 or TRBD2 (5 bases each). The ends were cut back, 5 bases at V and 5 bases at J, with 13 bases in the middle. This CDR3 spans 13 amino acids. The V gene's germline CDR1 is SGHTA and CDR2 FQGTGA. CDR3 sequence (DNA): TGTGCCAGCAGCCCCCAGGGAGCGCACGAGCAGTACTTC. This codes for CASSPQGAHEQYF.

The chain carries TRBV7-6 and TRBJ1-5; D is ambiguous. Trimming cost V 8 bases and J 0 bases, with 11 bases left between them. The CDR3 is 14 residues long. Germline values: CDR1 SGHVS, CDR2 FNYEAQ. The CDR3 loop reads CASSKDYSNQPQHF. CDR3 in DNA: TGTGCCAGCTCCAAAGATTATAGCAATCAGCCCCAGCATTTT.

The gene calls are TRBV7-8 and TRBJ2-1; tentatively, D is TRBD1 (5 bases). The CDR3 length is 14 residues. Germline V gives CDR1 SGHVS, CDR2 FQNEAQ. The V and J ends lost 7 bases and 4 bases respectively, with 14 bases between them. This CDR3 is CASTPSRDYNEQFF. CDR3 sequence (DNA): TGTGCCAGCACCCCCTCCAGGGATTACAATGAGCAGTTCTTC.

This chain joins TRBV11-2 and TRBJ2-6; D uncertain. Looked up from germline, CDR1 is SGHAT and CDR2 is FQNNGV. This CDR3 is built from 14 residues. V lost 1 base to trimming and J lost 2 bases, with 3 bases between them. The CDR3 loop reads CASSLGAGANVLTF. The CDR3 DNA follows: TGTGCCAGCAGCTTAGGGGCTGGGGCCAACGTCCTGACTTTC.

This chain links TRBV5-6 with TRBJ2-5; D not resolved. CDR3 length: 14 residues. Germline V gene data show CDR1 as SGHDT and CDR2 as YYEEEE. The V gene lost 7 bases and the J gene lost 0 bases, with 13 bases spanning the gap. CDR3 bases: TGTGCCAGCCTCTGGTGGCGGTACCAAGAGACCCAGTACTTC. It translates to CASLWWRYQETQYF.

The V and J genes are TRBV4-3 and TRBJ2-1; 9 bases fit TRBD1. The length of the CDR3 is 15 residues. Looked up from germline, CDR1 is LGHNA and CDR2 is YSLEER. The V gene end was trimmed by 0 bases and the J gene end by 8 bases; junction bases not matched to a gene: 5. CDR3 nucleotides: TGCGCCAGCAGCCAAGAAGAACAGGGGGCGTATGAGCAGTTCTTC. Translated: CASSQEEQGAYEQFF.

The V call is TRBV6-5, the J call TRBJ1-1; D call uncertain. The length of the CDR3 is 12 residues. Germline V gene lookup returns CDR1 MNHEY and CDR2 SVGAGI. V lost 5 bases and J lost 2, with 6 bases in between. CDR3 nucleotide sequence: TGTGCCAGCAGTCGACTCAACACTGAAGCTTTCTTT. It specifies CASSRLNTEAFF.

V usage is TRBV19 and J usage is TRBJ1-1; D not resolved. Germline loops: CDR1 LNHDA, CDR2 SQIVND (reference sequence). CDR3 length equals 15 residues. Trimming cost V 8 bases and J 5 bases, with 21 bases left between them. CDR3 residues: CASQFSAGGGTEAFF. The CDR3 DNA reads as TGTGCCAGTCAATTTTCAGCGGGCGGAGGGACTGAAGCTTTCTTT.

This chain connects TRBV4-1 to TRBJ2-1; the match to TRBD2 covers 10 bases. Germline assignment: CDR1 MGHRA and CDR2 YSYEKL. Unmatched junction bases numbered 2, after V lost 1 base and J lost 8 bases. CDR3 length equals 14 residues. CDR3 sequence: CASSQVLAGDEQFF. The CDR3 nucleotides are TGCGCCAGCAGCCAAGTCCTAGCGGGGGATGAGCAGTTCTTC.

V is TRBV5-6 and J is TRBJ1-3; D gene unclear. Germline lookup yields CDR1 SGHDT and CDR2 YYEEEE. The CDR3 is 14 amino acids. V lost 1 base and J 1 base, leaving 6 bases between the germline ends. The CDR3 spells CASSLSVSGNTIYF. The CDR3, as DNA: TGTGCCAGCAGCTTGAGCGTGTCTGGAAACACCATATATTTT.

J is TRBJ2-2 and V is TRBV4-3; D could derive from TRBD1 or TRBD2 (5 bases each). The V end lost 4 bases, the J end lost 1 base, and 10 bases lay between the germline ends. Germline V gene lookup returns CDR1 LGHNA and CDR2 YSLEER. There are 15 residues in the CDR3. CDR3 sequence: CASSRLGENTGELFF. CDR3 coding DNA: TGCGCCAGCAGCCGACTGGGGGAGAACACCGGGGAGCTGTTTTTT.